This TCR beta chain was obtained from a study of T cell repertoires in cytomegalovirus infection. In the study overall: CMV infection together with matching HLA type was indicated by public TCR beta signatures.

Study-level findings and limits: The response measured ex vivo was dominated by TCR beta clonotypes (HLA-C-restricted and CMV-specific).

Of note for this clonotype: No antigen is known for it.

V was pared by 3 bases and J by 1 base, with 8 bases of the junction left unmatched. Germline CDR1 reads MNHEY; CDR2 reads SMNVEV (reference sequence). The CDR3 extends over 18 amino acids. TCRdb reanalysed the reads using MiXCR and keeps one entry per CDR3 protein. In the table there are 650,000 to 900,000 distinct CDR3 sequences, roughly 28% of which are singletons. The sequenced sample was cultured CD8+ T cells from PBMCs, obtained from culture after CMV antigen stimulation. This chain joins TRBV27 and TRBJ2-3; TRBD2 matches 12 bases. The origin of this receptor is a human donor in good health (CMV status not recorded). Some clones in this sample may be carry-over from other donors' samples. The CDR3 loop is CASSFWTSGAGGTDTQYF. The CDR3 DNA reads TGTGCCAGCAGTTTTTGGACTAGCGGGGCCGGAGGCACAGATACGCAGTATTTT.